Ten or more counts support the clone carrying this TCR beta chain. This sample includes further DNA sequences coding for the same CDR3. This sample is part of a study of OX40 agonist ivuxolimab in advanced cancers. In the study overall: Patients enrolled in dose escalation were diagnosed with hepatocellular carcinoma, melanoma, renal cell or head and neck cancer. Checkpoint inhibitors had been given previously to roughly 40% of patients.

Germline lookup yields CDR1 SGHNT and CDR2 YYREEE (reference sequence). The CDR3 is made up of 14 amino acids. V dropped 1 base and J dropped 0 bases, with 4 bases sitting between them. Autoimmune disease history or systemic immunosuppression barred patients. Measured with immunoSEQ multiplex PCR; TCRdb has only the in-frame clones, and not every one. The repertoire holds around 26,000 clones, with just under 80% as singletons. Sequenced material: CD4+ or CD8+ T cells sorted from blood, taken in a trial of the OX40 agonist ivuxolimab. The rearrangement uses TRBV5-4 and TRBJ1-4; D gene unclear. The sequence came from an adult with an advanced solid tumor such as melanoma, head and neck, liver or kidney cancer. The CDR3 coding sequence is TGTGCCAGCAGCTTGATAGCAACTAATGAAAAACTGTTTTTT. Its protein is CASSLIATNEKLFF.